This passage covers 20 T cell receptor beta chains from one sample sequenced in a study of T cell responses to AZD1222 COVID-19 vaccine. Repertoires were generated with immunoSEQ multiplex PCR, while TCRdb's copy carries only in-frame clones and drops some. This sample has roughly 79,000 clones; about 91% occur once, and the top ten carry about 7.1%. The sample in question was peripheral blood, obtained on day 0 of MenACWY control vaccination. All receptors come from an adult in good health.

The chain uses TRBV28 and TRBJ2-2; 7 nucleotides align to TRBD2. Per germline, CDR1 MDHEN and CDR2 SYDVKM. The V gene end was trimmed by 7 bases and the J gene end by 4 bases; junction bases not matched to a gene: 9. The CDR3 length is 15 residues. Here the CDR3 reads CASIKGRGSTGELFF. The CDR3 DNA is TGTGCCAGCATCAAGGGGAGGGGTAGCACCGGGGAGCTGTTTTTT.

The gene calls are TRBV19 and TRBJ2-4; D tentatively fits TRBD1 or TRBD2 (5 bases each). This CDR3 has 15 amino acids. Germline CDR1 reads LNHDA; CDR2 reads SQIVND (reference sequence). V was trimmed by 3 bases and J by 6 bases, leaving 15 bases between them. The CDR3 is CASSIEGSASNIQYF. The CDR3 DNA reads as TGTGCCAGTAGTATTGAGGGGTCTGCCTCAAACATTCAGTACTTC.

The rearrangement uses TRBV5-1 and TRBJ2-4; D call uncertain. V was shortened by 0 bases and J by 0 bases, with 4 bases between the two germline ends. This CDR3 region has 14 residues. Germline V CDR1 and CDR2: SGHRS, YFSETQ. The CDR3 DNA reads TGCGCCAGCAGCTTGGACGTAGCCAAAAACATTCAGTACTTC. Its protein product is CASSLDVAKNIQYF.

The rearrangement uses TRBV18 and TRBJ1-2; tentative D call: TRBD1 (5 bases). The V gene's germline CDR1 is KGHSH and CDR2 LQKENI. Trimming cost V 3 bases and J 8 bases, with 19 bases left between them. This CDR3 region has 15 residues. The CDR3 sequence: CASSPDILGAVGYTF. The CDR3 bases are TGTGCCAGCTCACCGGATATACTTGGGGCGGTAGGCTACACCTTC. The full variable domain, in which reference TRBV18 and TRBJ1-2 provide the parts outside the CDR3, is NAGVMQNPRHLVRRRGQEARLRCSPMKGHSHVYWYRQLPEEGLKFMVYLQKENIIDESGMPKERFSAEFPKEGPSILRIQQVVRGDSAAYFCASSPDILGAVGYTFGSGTRLTVV.

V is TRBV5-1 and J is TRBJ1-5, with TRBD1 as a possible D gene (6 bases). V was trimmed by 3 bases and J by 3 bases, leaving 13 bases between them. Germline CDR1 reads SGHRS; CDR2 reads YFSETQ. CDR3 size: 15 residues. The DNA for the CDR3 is TGCGCCAGCAGCTCAGGGGTAGATCTCAATCAGCCCCAGCATTTT. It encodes CASSSGVDLNQPQHF.

DNA for the CDR3: TGTGCCAGCAGTGATTTCAACAGGAATCAGCCCCAGCATTTT. Translation: CASSDFNRNQPQHF. This rearrangement joins TRBV2 to TRBJ1-5, with D possibly matching TRBD1 (5 bases). The V end was cut by 3 bases, the J end by 4 bases, with 10 bases between. The CDR3 is made up of 14 amino acids. CDR1 is SNHLY and CDR2 is FYNNEI in the germline V gene.

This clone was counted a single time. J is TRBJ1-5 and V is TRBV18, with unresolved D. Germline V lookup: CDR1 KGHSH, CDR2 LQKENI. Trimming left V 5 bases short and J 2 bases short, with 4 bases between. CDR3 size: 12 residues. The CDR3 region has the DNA TGTGCCAGCTCAAGGGGCAATCAGCCCCAGCATTTT. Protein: CASSRGNQPQHF.

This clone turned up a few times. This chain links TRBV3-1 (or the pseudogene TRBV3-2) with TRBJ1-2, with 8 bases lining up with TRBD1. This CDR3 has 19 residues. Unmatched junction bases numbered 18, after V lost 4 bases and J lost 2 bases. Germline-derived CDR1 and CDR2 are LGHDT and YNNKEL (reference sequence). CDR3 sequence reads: CASSPRTGSSLYPNYGYTF. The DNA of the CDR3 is TGTGCCAGCAGCCCACGGACAGGGTCTTCCCTCTACCCAAACTATGGCTACACCTTC.

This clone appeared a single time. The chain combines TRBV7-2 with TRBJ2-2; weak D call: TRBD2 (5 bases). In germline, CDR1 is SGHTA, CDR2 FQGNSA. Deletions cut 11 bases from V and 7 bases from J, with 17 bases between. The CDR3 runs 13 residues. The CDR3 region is CAVSFFRDGELFF. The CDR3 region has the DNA TGTGCCGTCAGCTTTTTCCGGGACGGGGAGCTGTTTTTT.

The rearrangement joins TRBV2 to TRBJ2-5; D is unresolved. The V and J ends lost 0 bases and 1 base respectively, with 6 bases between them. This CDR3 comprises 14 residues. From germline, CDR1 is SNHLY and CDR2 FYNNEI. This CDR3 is CASSEAGTQETQYF. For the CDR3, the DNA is TGTGCCAGCAGTGAAGCCGGCACCCAAGAGACCCAGTACTTC. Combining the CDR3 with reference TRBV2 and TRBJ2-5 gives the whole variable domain EPEVTQTPSHQVTQMGQEVILRCVPISNHLYFYWYRQILGQKVEFLVSFYNNEISEKSEIFDDQFSVERPDGSNFTLKIRSTKLEDSAMYFCASSEAGTQETQYFGPGTRLLVL.

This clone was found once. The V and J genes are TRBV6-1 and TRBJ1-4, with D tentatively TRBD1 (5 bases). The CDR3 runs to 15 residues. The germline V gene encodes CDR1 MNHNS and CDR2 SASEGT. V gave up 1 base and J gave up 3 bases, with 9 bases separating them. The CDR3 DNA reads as TGTGCCAGCAGTGAAGGGGGCATGTCTAATGAAAAACTGTTTTTT. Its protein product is CASSEGGMSNEKLFF.

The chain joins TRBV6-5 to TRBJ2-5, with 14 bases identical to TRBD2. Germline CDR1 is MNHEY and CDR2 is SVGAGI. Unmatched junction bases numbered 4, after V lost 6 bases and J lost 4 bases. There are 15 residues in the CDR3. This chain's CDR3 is CASSRGTSGGETQYF. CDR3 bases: TGTGCCAGCAGCAGGGGGACTAGCGGGGGAGAGACCCAGTACTTC.

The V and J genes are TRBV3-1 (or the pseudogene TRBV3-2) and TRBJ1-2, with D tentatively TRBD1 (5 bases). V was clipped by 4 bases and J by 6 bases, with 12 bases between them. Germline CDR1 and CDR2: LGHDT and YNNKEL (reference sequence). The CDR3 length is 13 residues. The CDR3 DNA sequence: TGTGCCAGCAGCCCGCGAGGGGAGGATGGCTACACCTTC. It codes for CASSPRGEDGYTF.

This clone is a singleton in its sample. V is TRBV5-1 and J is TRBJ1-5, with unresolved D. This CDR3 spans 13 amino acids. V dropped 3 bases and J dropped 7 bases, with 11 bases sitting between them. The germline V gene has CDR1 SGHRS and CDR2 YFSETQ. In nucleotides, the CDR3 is TGCGCCAGCAGCTGGACCCCGGGGCAGCCCCAGCATTTT. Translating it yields CASSWTPGQPQHF.

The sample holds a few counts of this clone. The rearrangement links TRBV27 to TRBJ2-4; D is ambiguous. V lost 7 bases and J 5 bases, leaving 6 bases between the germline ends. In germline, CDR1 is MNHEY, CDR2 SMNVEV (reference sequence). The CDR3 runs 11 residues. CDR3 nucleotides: TGTGCCAGCACACGAGAAAACATTCAGTACTTC. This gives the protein CASTRENIQYF.

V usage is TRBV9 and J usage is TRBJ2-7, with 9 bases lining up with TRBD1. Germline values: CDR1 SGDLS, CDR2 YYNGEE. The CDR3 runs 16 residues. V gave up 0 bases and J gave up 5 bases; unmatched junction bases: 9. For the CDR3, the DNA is TGTGCCAGCAGCGTAGGCACCGGGACAGGGTTTGACGAGCAGTACTTC. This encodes CASSVGTGTGFDEQYF.

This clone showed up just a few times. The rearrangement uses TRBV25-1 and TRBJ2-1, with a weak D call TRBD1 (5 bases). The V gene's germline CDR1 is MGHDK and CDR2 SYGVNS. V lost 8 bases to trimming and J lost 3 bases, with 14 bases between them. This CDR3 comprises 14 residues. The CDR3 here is CASESWGGYNEQFF. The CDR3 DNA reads TGTGCCAGCGAAAGCTGGGGCGGCTACAATGAGCAGTTCTTC.

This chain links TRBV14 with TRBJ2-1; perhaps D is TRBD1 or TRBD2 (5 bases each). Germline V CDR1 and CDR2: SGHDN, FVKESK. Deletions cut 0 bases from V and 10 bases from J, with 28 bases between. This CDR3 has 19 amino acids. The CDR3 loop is CASSQELGDFGSSPLEQFF. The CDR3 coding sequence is TGTGCCAGCAGCCAAGAATTGGGGGATTTTGGCTCTTCCCCATTGGAGCAGTTCTTC.

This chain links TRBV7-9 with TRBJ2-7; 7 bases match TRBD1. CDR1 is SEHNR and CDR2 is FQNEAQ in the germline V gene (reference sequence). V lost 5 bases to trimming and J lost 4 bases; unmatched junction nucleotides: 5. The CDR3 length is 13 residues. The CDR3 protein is CASSRQGVYEQYF. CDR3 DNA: TGTGCCAGCAGCAGACAGGGTGTGTACGAGCAGTACTTC.

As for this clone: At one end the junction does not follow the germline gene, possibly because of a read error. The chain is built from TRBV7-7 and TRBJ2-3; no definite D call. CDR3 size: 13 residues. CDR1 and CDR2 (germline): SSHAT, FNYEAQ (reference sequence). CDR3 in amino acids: CASSFEASDTQYF. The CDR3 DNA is TGTGCTAGCAGCTTCGAGGCGTCAGATACGCAGTATTTT.